Listed below are T cell receptor beta chains from one sample, sequenced in a study of T-cell reconstitution after alpha-beta-depleted transplantation in children. TCRdb used MiXCR to reprocess the PCR reads, holding one entry per CDR3 protein. The table lists fewer than 550,000 distinct CDR3 sequences, more than 9.5% of them singletons. Specimen: PBMCs, mostly from graft donor cells, collected 180 days after TCRalphabeta/CD19-depleted stem cell transplant. The origin of the receptors is a female patient between 2 and 15 years old who had a stem cell transplant for aplastic anemia, so the T cells may come from the graft donor. CDR3s include the opening cysteine and the closing phenylalanine or tryptophan. The D gene is left open where the match is weak. Rows may omit the clone size; those that give it use once, few, many or a size class.

>NA|TRBJ2-1|NA|TRBV11-2
CASSLPPRDYNEQFF
TGTGCCAGCAGCCTTCCTCCTAGGGACTACAATGAGCAGTTCTTC
>TRBD2|TRBJ2-1|NA|TRBV7-9
CASSVASGRAYNEQFF
TGTGCCAGCAGCGTCGCTAGCGGGAGGGCCTACAATGAGCAGTTCTTC
>NA|TRBJ1-5|NA|TRBV12-3/TRBV12-4
CASSLLGWTNPQKPQHF
TGTGCCAGCAGTTTACTGGGGTGGACAAACCCACAAAAGCCCCAGCATTTT
>TRBD1|TRBJ1-4|few|TRBV4-1
CASSNPGQGGGEKLFF
TGCGCCAGCAGCAACCCGGGACAGGGAGGCGGTGAAAAACTGTTTTTT
>NA|TRBJ1-2|many|TRBV4-1
CASSQDSGLYGYTF
TGCGCCAGCAGCCAAGATTCGGGTCTCTATGGCTACACCTTC
>NA|TRBJ2-3|NA|TRBV29-1
CSVVDVTRSSTDTQYF
TGCAGCGTTGTCGATGTAACCCGCTCTAGCACAGATACGCAGTATTTT
>NA|TRBJ2-7|NA|TRBV28
CASSFRAVYEQYF
TGTGCCAGCAGTTTTAGGGCAGTCTACGAGCAGTACTTC
>NA|TRBJ1-1|NA|TRBV29-1
CSVLGGPDTEAFF
TGCAGCGTCCTTGGAGGACCCGACACTGAAGCTTTCTTT
>TRBD1|TRBJ2-7|few|TRBV5-1
CASSLNRGVYEQYF
TGCGCCAGCAGCTTAAACAGGGGGGTGTACGAGCAGTACTTC
>TRBD2|TRBJ2-2|many|TRBV7-2
CASSPPGLTNTGELFF
TGTGCCAGCAGCCCCCCGGGACTAACGAACACCGGGGAGCTGTTTTTT